This T cell receptor (beta chain) was identified in a study of CD8 T cells in Susac syndrome (dated by TCRdb to the late 2010s). Describing the broader study: Whether CD8+ T cell activation and differentiation in Susac syndrome was antigen driven was tested using repertoire sequencing. Beyond this particular receptor, the publication reports: The study acknowledged that relatively few individuals were included in the TCR sequencing and HLA analysis.

Peripheral blood CD8+ and CD4+ T cells from healthy donors, Susac syndrome patients and multiple sclerosis patients were profiled using high-throughput TCR beta sequencing. Healthy donors were age- and sex-matched controls. Bulk CD8+ and CD4+ T cells were purified magnetically by negative isolation, whereas CD8+ TEMRA cells were enriched by FACS. Blood was drawn into EDTA tubes, processed within 24 hours, and PBMCs were isolated by density gradient centrifugation. PBMCs intended for TCR sequencing were frozen in liquid nitrogen and were later thawed in a 37 degrees C water bath. The sorted or isolated CD4+, CD8+ and CD8+ TEMRA cells had a purity of 90% or higher. RNA was extracted using the RNeasy kit, and about 0.5 to 1 ug of the RNA was reverse transcribed with random hexamers. The immunoSEQ multiplex PCR assay, covering 54 Vbeta and 13 Jbeta segments, was used to amplify TCR beta CDR3 regions. PCR amplification bias was corrected using a synthetic template baseline for primer optimization and computational correction. For the original study's pipeline: Reads were assigned to V, D and J genes according to IMGT and analyzed in immunoSEQ Analyzer, with only productive sequences retained. Clonality was calculated as one minus the Shannon entropy normalized by log2 of the number of productive unique sequences. Public and private clones were assessed among the 100 most prevalent clones of each patient and control. Clones were defined as Susac-specific when absent from the healthy and MS cohorts, from fewer than 1,200 published viral clones and from other ImmuneACCESS disease sequences. TCRdb trimmed the raw reads at Q25, called clones with MiXCR and kept productive beta chains. Rows with a matching CDR3 protein are joined into one entry that keeps the most common DNA and genes. The V and J calls and clone size are TCRdb's, not the authors'. The sample table lists about 110,000 distinct CDR3 sequences, about 96% of them with a count of one. Jointly, the top ten make up 0.096% of the sample.

About this clonotype: Its binding antigen is unknown. Per-nucleotide qualities are absent, and no much larger clonotype sits a single base away.

Counted from cysteine to phenylalanine, this CDR3 has 13 amino acids. The kept DNA is CDR3 alone, 39 bases in frame from the first base. CDR1 LNHDA and CDR2 SQIVND were looked up in the germline V gene (reference sequence). Cut back by 4 bases and 8 bases, the V and J ends lie 14 bases apart. Sequenced material: CD4+ T cells from PBMCs. This clonotype was sampled from a human donor in good health. The sequence links TRBV19 to TRBJ1-1; the D gene remains uncertain. The nucleotides read TGTGCCAGTAGTAAAATGAGTGCGCAAGAAGCTTTCTTT. It translates to CASSKMSAQEAFF.